This T cell receptor beta chain was recorded in a study of blood T cell repertoires in COVID-19. At the level of the study: Donors in the United States, Italy and Spain gave samples during acute or convalescent COVID-19.

Profiling relied on immunoSEQ multiplex PCR, and the TCRdb table lists in-frame clones only, not all of them. The sample records some 360,000 clones, about 89% being singletons. V was clipped by 4 bases and J by 4 bases, with 12 bases between them. Germline values: CDR1 SGHDT, CDR2 YYEEEE. This CDR3 comprises 14 residues. The chain has TRBV5-6 and TRBJ1-3; tentatively, D is TRBD1 (5 bases). Source material: peripheral blood. The receptor was isolated from a woman aged 60 to 75 with COVID-19, enrolled during active disease. The CDR3 DNA reads TGTGCCAGCAGCATAGGGGCCAGCGGAAACACCATATATTTT. Translated: CASSIGASGNTIYF.